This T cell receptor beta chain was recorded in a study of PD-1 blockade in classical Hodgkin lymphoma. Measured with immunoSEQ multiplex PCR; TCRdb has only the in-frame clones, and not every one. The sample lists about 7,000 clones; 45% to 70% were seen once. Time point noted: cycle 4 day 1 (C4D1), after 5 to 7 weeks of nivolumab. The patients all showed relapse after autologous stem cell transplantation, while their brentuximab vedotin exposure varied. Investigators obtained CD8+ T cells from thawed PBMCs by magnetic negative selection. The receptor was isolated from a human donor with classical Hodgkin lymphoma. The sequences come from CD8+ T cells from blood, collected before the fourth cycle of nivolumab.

The CDR3 DNA reads TGTGCCAGTAGTTGGCCAGGGGGGATGAACACTGAAGCTTTCTTT. Translating it yields CASSWPGGMNTEAFF. The chain is built from TRBV19 and TRBJ1-1, with TRBD1 matching over 7 bases. CDR1 LNHDA and CDR2 SQIVND come from the germline V gene (reference sequence). The V segment lost 5 bases and the J segment 0 bases; nucleotides outside the gene matches: 6. The CDR3 is 15 amino acids. The full variable domain, rest sourced from reference TRBV19 and TRBJ1-1, is DGGITQSPKYLFRKEGQNVTLSCEQNLNHDAMYWYRQDPGQGLRLIYYSQIVNDFQKGDIAEGYSVSREKKESFPLTVTSAQKNPTAFYLCASSWPGGMNTEAFFGQGTRLTVV.